This TCR beta chain was captured in a study of multiple sclerosis patients with progressive multifocal leukoencephalopathy. Synthetic inline TR CDR3 controls covering all V-J pairings were spiked into each PCR. Data came from immunoSEQ multiplex PCR; TCRdb stores just in-frame clones and leaves some out. The sample has 25,000 to 35,000 clones; over 75% are singletons. Comments on this clone: Its antigen remains unknown.

This sample's time point: time of PML onset. JC virus DNA in cerebrospinal fluid confirmed the PML diagnosis. The study's findings and limits: Clones expanded at PML were already present before and during natalizumab. Most PML patients had lower entropy, suggesting less diverse TRB repertoires.

This sample comprised PBMCs, obtained from a patient treated with natalizumab. The TCR comes from a human donor with progressive multifocal leukoencephalopathy.

The CDR3 spells CAISFSGVWTEAFF. The CDR3 coding sequence is TGTGCCATCAGTTTTTCAGGGGTGTGGACTGAAGCTTTCTTT. The chain carries TRBV10-3 and TRBJ1-1, with TRBD1 as a possible D gene (6 bases). The CDR3 extends over 14 amino acids. V was trimmed by 5 bases and J by 5 bases, leaving 15 bases between them. Germline CDR1 ENHRY, CDR2 SYGVKD.